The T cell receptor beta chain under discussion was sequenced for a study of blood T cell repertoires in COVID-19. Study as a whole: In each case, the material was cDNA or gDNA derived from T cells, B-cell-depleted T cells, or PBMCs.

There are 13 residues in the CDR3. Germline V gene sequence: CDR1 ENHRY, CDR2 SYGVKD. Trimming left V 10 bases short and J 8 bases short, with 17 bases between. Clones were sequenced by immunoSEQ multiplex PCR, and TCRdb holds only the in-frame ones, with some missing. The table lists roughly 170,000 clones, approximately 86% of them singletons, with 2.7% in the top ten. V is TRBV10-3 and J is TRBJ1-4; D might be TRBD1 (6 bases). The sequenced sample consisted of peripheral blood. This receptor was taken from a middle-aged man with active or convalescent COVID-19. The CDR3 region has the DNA TGTGCCACCAGAGGGGGGGCCGGGGAAAAACTGTTTTTT. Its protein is CATRGGAGEKLFF.